The 5 T cell receptor beta chains in this list originate from one sample, sequenced in a study of tumor-infiltrating lymphocytes in primary liver carcinoma. It was unsorted whole blood that yielded blood RNA, and germline DNA was also extracted. Total RNA (approximately 500 ng) served as template for TCR beta cDNA synthesis primed by a constant-region primer. Slightly modified ARM-PCR, run as three nested multiplex PCR rounds, produced the TCR beta libraries. A C-beta reverse primer and TRBV1-TRBV30 forward primers served in each of the first two PCR rounds, at 10 cycles apiece. TCRdb reprocessed the multiplex PCR reads with MiXCR, giving one entry per CDR3 protein. The repertoire holds some 180,000 distinct CDR3 sequences, with 50% to 75% as singletons. Sequencing was done on a sample of peripheral blood. All receptors derive from a man aged 40-49 years with primary liver carcinoma and hepatitis B virus infection.

In its sample, this clonotype was seen once. One junction end does not reproduce the germline sequence, and a read error may be involved. The chain joins TRBV7-9 to TRBJ2-1; possible D gene TRBD1, 6 bases. The length of the CDR3 is 14 residues. Germline CDR1 and CDR2: SEHNR and FQNEAQ (reference sequence). Here the CDR3 reads CASSFRDISNEQFF. The CDR3 nucleotides read TGTGCTAGCAGCTTCCGGGACATCAGCAATGAGCAGTTCTTC.

In regard to this clonotype: Possible read error: a much larger clone is one base away. The rearrangement uses TRBV6-1 and TRBJ2-5; tentatively, D is TRBD2 (6 bases). The CDR3 is 17 amino acids. The germline CDR1 and CDR2 sequences are MNHNS and SASEGT. CDR3: CAGSASTGVNRQETQYF. The CDR3, as DNA: TGTGCCGGCAGCGCTAGCACGGGGGTAAACCGCCAAGAGACCCAGTACTTC.

V is TRBV4-1 and J is TRBJ2-3, with D unclear. Germline V CDR1 and CDR2: MGHRA, YSYEKL. The CDR3 is 14 residues long. Trimming shortened V by 5 bases and J by 4 bases, and 13 bases separated the two germline ends. CDR3: CASSGWASPDTQYF. CDR3 in DNA: TGCGCCAGCAGCGGGTGGGCATCCCCAGATACGCAGTATTTT.

Comment on this clonotype: A junction boundary mismatches the germline segment, possibly from a read error. The rearrangement joins TRBV6-2 or TRBV6-3 to TRBJ2-5; no clear D. Germline loops: CDR1 MNHEY, CDR2 SVGEGT. CDR3 size: 14 residues. CDR3 protein: CASTTHGVVETQYF. CDR3 DNA: TGTGCTAGCACCACCCATGGGGTTGTGGAGACCCAGTACTTC.

Regarding this clonotype: A junction end diverges from the germline sequence, so it may reflect a read error. V gene TRBV11-1 combines with J gene TRBJ2-5, with D maybe TRBD2 (6 bases). Germline CDR1 SGHAT, CDR2 FQDESV (reference sequence). The length of the CDR3 is 14 residues. The CDR3 DNA follows: TGTGCCAGTAGCTTCCGCGGCGGGGCGCAGATCCAGTACTTC. Protein product: CASSFRGGAQIQYF.